These 21 T cell receptor beta chains were sequenced from one sample in a study of T-cell reconstitution after alpha-beta-depleted transplantation in children. Preparation of the TCRbeta library was carried out with unique molecular identifiers. TCRdb ran MiXCR on the PCR reads and lists one entry per CDR3 protein. The table lists roughly 610,000 distinct CDR3 sequences, approximately 10% of them singletons, with around 4% in the top ten. Specimen: PBMCs from the stem cell graft donor, collected from the stem cell graft. All receptors derive from a human donor who donated a stem cell graft to a child with acute myeloid leukemia.

In this sample, this clonotype turned up a few times. The gene calls are TRBV27 and TRBJ1-2, with 10 bases aligning to TRBD1. The CDR3 consists of 15 residues. The J segment lost 7 bases and the V segment lost 2 bases, leaving 7 bases of the junction unmatched. Germline CDR1 is MNHEY and CDR2 is SMNVEV (reference sequence). CDR3 sequence: CASSLRGQGLGGYTF. CDR3 nucleotide sequence: TGTGCCAGCAGTTTAAGGGGACAGGGGCTGGGTGGCTACACCTTC.

CDR3: CASSLVRGLQETQYF. DNA for the CDR3: TGTGCCAGCAGCTTGGTGAGGGGACTCCAAGAGACCCAGTACTTC. V and J are TRBV7-2 and TRBJ2-5; a possible D gene is TRBD2 (6 bases). This CDR3 region has 15 residues. V was shortened by 3 bases and J by 1 base, with 12 bases between the two germline ends. CDR1 and CDR2 from the germline V gene are SGHTA and FQGNSA.

V gene TRBV20-1 combines with J gene TRBJ2-1, with 7 positions matching TRBD2. J lost 5 bases, V lost 1 base, and 8 bases had no gene match. The CDR3 is made up of 15 amino acids. In germline, CDR1 is DFQATT, CDR2 SNEGSKA (reference sequence). The CDR3 here is CSARGPAGLNNEQFF. The CDR3 DNA sequence: TGCAGTGCTAGAGGGCCAGCGGGACTTAACAATGAGCAGTTCTTC.

The rearrangement links TRBV30 to TRBJ1-5, with unresolved D. Germline V gives CDR1 GTSNPN, CDR2 SVGIG (reference sequence). V was trimmed by 1 base and J by 5 bases, leaving 9 bases between them. This CDR3 region has 13 residues. CDR3 sequence: CAWSAGDHQPQHF. The CDR3 DNA reads TGTGCCTGGAGTGCAGGAGACCATCAGCCCCAGCATTTT.

Comments on this clonotype: A much bigger clone sits one base away, suggesting this may be a read error. This rearrangement joins TRBV20-1 to TRBJ2-3; D is possibly TRBD1 or TRBD2 (5 bases each). Germline V gene lookup returns CDR1 DFQATT and CDR2 SNEGSKA (reference sequence). This CDR3 spans 17 amino acids. The ends were cut back, 7 bases at V and 2 bases at J, with 25 bases in the middle. The CDR3 nucleotides read TGCAGTGGGCAAACGCAGCACCCTGAGGGGTTCACAGATACGCAGTATTTT. It yields the protein CSGQTQHPEGFTDTQYF.

This clonotype was detected a few times. The chain is built from TRBV18 and TRBJ2-7; 7 positions match TRBD1. This CDR3 is 15 amino acids long. Per germline, CDR1 KGHSH and CDR2 LQKENI. J gave up 6 bases and V 3 bases, and 11 bases lay outside the gene matches. CDR3 DNA: TGTGCCAGCTCACCCCGAGACAGGGTCCGTTCCGAGCAGTACTTC. Translating gives CASSPRDRVRSEQYF.

The rearrangement links TRBV30 to TRBJ1-1; no clear D gene. CDR1 and CDR2 (germline): GTSNPN, SVGIG (reference sequence). The CDR3 spans 15 residues. V shed 8 bases and J shed 0 bases, with 19 bases lying between them. The CDR3 spells CATPPPDGLNTEAFF. Here the CDR3 DNA reads TGTGCCACCCCTCCACCGGACGGGTTGAACACTGAAGCTTTCTTT.

The rearrangement joins TRBV28 to TRBJ2-3; weak D call: TRBD2 (5 bases). Trimming stripped 7 bases from V and 2 bases from J, with 16 bases between. This CDR3 region has 15 residues. Germline V gene data show CDR1 as MDHEN and CDR2 as SYDVKM. The CDR3: CASIGWRSATDTQYF. The CDR3 DNA sequence: TGTGCCAGCATAGGGTGGAGGTCGGCCACAGATACGCAGTATTTT.

At least ten counts were recorded for this clonotype. The CDR3 reads CSASGATTYEQYF. The DNA of the CDR3 is TGCAGTGCATCGGGGGCTACCACCTACGAGCAGTACTTC. The genes are TRBV20-1 and TRBJ2-7, with D perhaps being TRBD1 or TRBD2 (6 bases each). The V end was cut by 6 bases, the J end by 2 bases, with 14 bases between. Germline V gene lookup returns CDR1 DFQATT and CDR2 SNEGSKA (reference sequence). This CDR3 region has 13 residues.

This clonotype was counted at least ten times. The gene calls are TRBV29-1 and TRBJ2-3; 8 nucleotides align to TRBD2. Germline lookup yields CDR1 SQVTM and CDR2 ANQGSEA. The junction had 7 bases not matched to a gene; V was cut back by 7 bases and J by 1 base. The CDR3 length is 14 residues. For the CDR3, the DNA is TGCAGCGGGGGAAGCGGGAGAGGCACAGATACGCAGTATTTT. The encoded protein is CSGGSGRGTDTQYF.

This sequence joins TRBV7-9 and TRBJ2-5; 7 bases agree with TRBD1. Germline CDR1 reads SEHNR; CDR2 reads FQNEAQ (reference sequence). The length of the CDR3 is 16 residues. V shed 4 bases and J 5 bases; nucleotides not matched to a gene: 13. The CDR3 coding sequence is TGTGCCAGCAGCTCCGAGGGGGCACAGGGAAGGGAGACCCAGTACTTC. Translating it yields CASSSEGAQGRETQYF. The whole variable domain, filled in from reference TRBV7-9 and TRBJ2-5, reads DTGVSQNPRHKITKRGQNVTFRCDPISEHNRLYWYRQTLGQGPEFLTYFQNEAQLEKSRLLSDRFSAERPKGSFSTLEIQRTEQGDSAMYLCASSSEGAQGRETQYFGPGTRLLVL.

This clonotype was seen a handful of times. The chain joins TRBV4-2 to TRBJ2-3, with TRBD2 matching 7 bases. CDR3 length equals 17 residues. J was trimmed by 2 bases and V by 1 base; bases with no gene match: 9. The V gene's germline CDR1 is LGHNA and CDR2 YNFKEQ. The CDR3 loop reads CASSQGGVAGNTDTQYF. The CDR3 DNA is TGTGCCAGCAGCCAAGGAGGTGTAGCGGGCAACACAGATACGCAGTATTTT.

This clonotype has a count of ten or more. A junction end diverges from the germline sequence, so it may reflect a read error. CDR3 residues: CASSSGTTPETQYF. In DNA form, the CDR3 reads TGTGCTAGCAGTTCCGGGACCACCCCAGAGACCCAGTACTTC. The chain couples TRBV7-7 to TRBJ2-5; perhaps D is TRBD1 or TRBD2 (5 bases each). The germline V gene encodes CDR1 SSHAT and CDR2 FNYEAQ (reference sequence). The CDR3 runs 14 residues.

Worth noting for this clonotype: One end of the junction does not line up with germline, which may come from a read error. This chain connects TRBV7-7 to TRBJ2-5; 8 bases are shared with TRBD2. CDR1 SSHAT and CDR2 FNYEAQ come from the germline V gene (reference sequence). There are 17 residues in the CDR3. The CDR3 sequence is CASSLGRVAGLQETQYF. CDR3 bases: TGTGCTAGCAGCTTGGGCCGGGTAGCGGGGCTCCAAGAGACCCAGTACTTC. Full variable domain (missing parts from reference TRBV7-7 and TRBJ2-5): GAGVSQSPRYKVTKRGQDVTLRCDPISSHATLYWYQQALGQGPEFLTYFNYEAQPDKSGLPSDRFSAERPEGSISTLTIQRTEQRDSAMYRCASSLGRVAGLQETQYFGPGTRLLVL.

This clonotype was recorded a few times. The chain carries TRBV20-1 and TRBJ1-4; 10 nucleotides line up with TRBD1. Germline trimming cut 6 bases from V and 3 bases from J; bases unmatched to any gene: 7. CDR3 length: 15 amino acids. CDR1 DFQATT and CDR2 SNEGSKA come from the germline V gene (reference sequence). CDR3 in DNA: TGCAGTGCCCTAGGACAGGGGGGAGCTAATGAAAAACTGTTTTTT. Translated: CSALGQGGANEKLFF.

This rearrangement joins TRBV5-5 to TRBJ2-2, with D possibly matching TRBD1 (6 bases). Trimming removed 0 bases from V and 2 bases from J, with 11 bases in between. The CDR3 contains 16 residues. Germline CDR1 and CDR2: SGHKS and YYEKEE (reference sequence). The CDR3, as DNA: TGTGCCAGCAGCTTGGGTCCAGGGGCTAACACCGGGGAGCTGTTTTTT. Its translation is CASSLGPGANTGELFF.

This clonotype was seen a handful of times. The chain links TRBV27 to TRBJ2-3; 10 nucleotides agree with TRBD1. V shed 7 bases, J shed 3 bases, and the junction held 7 bases outside the gene matches. Germline V gives CDR1 MNHEY, CDR2 SMNVEV (reference sequence). The CDR3 contains 15 residues. The CDR3 loop reads CASTPGQGRTDTQYF. CDR3 nucleotide sequence: TGTGCCAGCACCCCGGGACAGGGGAGGACAGATACGCAGTATTTT.

This clonotype was counted ten times or more. For the CDR3, the DNA is TGTGCCAGCAGTCCCTCGGGGGCCAATGAGCAGTTCTTC. Its translation is CASSPSGANEQFF. The chain is built from TRBV12-3 or TRBV12-4 and TRBJ2-1; D possibly matches TRBD1 or TRBD2 (6 bases each). The CDR3 contains 13 residues. The V and J ends lost 5 bases and 6 bases respectively, with 11 bases between them.

The sample holds many counts of this clonotype. The chain carries TRBV25-1 and TRBJ2-7, with 9 bases fitting TRBD1. In germline, CDR1 is MGHDK, CDR2 SYGVNS. V dropped 5 bases and J dropped 7; count of bases not matched to a gene: 9. The CDR3 extends over 14 amino acids. The CDR3 DNA sequence: TGTGCCAGCAGTAAACAGGGGGCTTTCGGGGAGCAGTACTTC. This gives the protein CASSKQGAFGEQYF.

This clonotype was detected ten times or more. The genes are TRBV19 and TRBJ2-5; 9 nucleotides align to TRBD2. Germline V gives CDR1 LNHDA, CDR2 SQIVND (reference sequence). The V segment lost 6 bases and the J segment 5 bases; nucleotides outside the gene matches: 10. This CDR3 has 15 amino acids. CDR3: CASSQAGGFGETQYF. Written as DNA, the CDR3 is TGTGCCAGTAGCCAAGCGGGAGGATTCGGGGAGACCCAGTACTTC.

The chain employs TRBV5-1 and TRBJ2-7; the match to TRBD2 covers 10 bases. This CDR3 contains 16 residues. Germline CDR1 is SGHRS and CDR2 is YFSETQ. J was trimmed by 7 bases and V by 3 bases; bases with no gene match: 13. The CDR3 region is CASSWGLAGEFGEQYF. CDR3 in DNA: TGCGCCAGCAGCTGGGGGCTAGCGGGAGAATTCGGGGAGCAGTACTTC.